The clone carrying this T cell receptor beta chain was seen only once. Antigen unknown. According to the study, TCR beta libraries were built with iRepertoire HTBI primers and CDR3-region Arm-PCR. TCRdb re-called the multiplex PCR reads through MiXCR, storing one row per CDR3 protein. The table lists 400,000 to 500,000 distinct CDR3 sequences, approximately 22% of them singletons, with 14% in the top ten. The entry originates in a study of regulatory T cells in long-lasting Graves disease. Study outcomes and limitations: Repertoires from persistent disease leaned toward TRBV28, TRBJ1-2 and TRBJ2-5.

The time point here: persistent/refractory GD, antithyroid drugs over 5 years with positive TRAb. From PBMCs, RNA was extracted and then used to make the TCR library. Patients hailed from an endocrinology department in Xi'an, China. V lost 5 bases, J lost 3 bases, and 4 bases stayed unmatched. Per the germline V gene, CDR1 is MNHEY and CDR2 is SMNVEV (reference sequence). The CDR3 length is 13 residues. V and J are TRBV27 and TRBJ2-7; 7 bases are shared with TRBD1. This receptor was obtained from a female donor with Graves disease. The specimen comprised peripheral blood mononuclear cells (PBMCs), sampled when the disease was refractory, from a patient treated with antithyroid drugs. The CDR3 is CASSPGQVYEQYV. CDR3 nucleotides: TGTGCCAGCAGTCCCGGACAGGTCTACGAGCAGTACGTC.